Following are 14 T cell receptor beta chains from one sample sequenced in a study of blood T cell repertoires in COVID-19. Here immunoSEQ multiplex PCR was the method, and the copy in TCRdb shows in-frame clones only, minus some. The data show fewer than 350,000 clones, approximately 85% seen once. Material: PBMCs or T cells enriched from blood (not recorded which). These TCRs come from a man under 40 who had recovered from COVID-19.

V gene TRBV4-1 combines with J gene TRBJ1-1; TRBD1 matches 8 bases. Germline V gene lookup returns CDR1 MGHRA and CDR2 YSYEKL. The length of the CDR3 is 16 residues. V shed 0 bases, J shed 3 bases, and the junction held 6 bases outside the gene matches. The CDR3 DNA reads TGCGCCAGCAGCCAAGAGTTGTGGACAGGGTACACTGAAGCTTTCTTT. Protein sequence: CASSQELWTGYTEAFF.

The CDR3 nucleotides read TGTGCCAGCAGCTTAGATCTAGATAACACCGGGGAGCTGTTTTTT. Its protein product is CASSLDLDNTGELFF. This chain connects TRBV11-3 to TRBJ2-2; D not resolved. Germline values: CDR1 SGHNT, CDR2 YENEEA. The CDR3 spans 15 residues. The V gene lost 0 bases and the J gene lost 2 bases, with 7 bases spanning the gap.

The chain links TRBV19 to TRBJ1-1, with D hard to call. The V end was cut by 7 bases, the J end by 6 bases, with 24 bases between. This CDR3 is 16 amino acids long. CDR1 LNHDA and CDR2 SQIVND come from the germline V gene (reference sequence). The DNA for the CDR3 is TGTGCCAGTACTCCCGTGGTGGGGATACGGGATTCTGAAGCTTTCTTT. As protein: CASTPVVGIRDSEAFF.

The rearrangement joins TRBV7-2 to TRBJ1-2, with D possibly TRBD1 on 5 matching bases. There are 13 residues in the CDR3. Between the trimmed V and J ends, which lost 6 bases and 6 bases, there was a span of 14 bases. Per germline, CDR1 SGHTA and CDR2 FQGNSA. The chain's CDR3 is CASSRTGINGYTF. Here the CDR3 DNA reads TGTGCCAGCAGTCGTACAGGTATCAATGGCTACACCTTC.

The chain recombines TRBV7-2 with TRBJ1-6; a weak D match, TRBD1 (5 bases). Germline V gene sequence: CDR1 SGHTA, CDR2 FQGNSA. V was shortened by 3 bases and J by 6 bases, with 15 bases between the two germline ends. CDR3 length: 16 residues. The CDR3 DNA reads as TGTGCCAGCAGCTTCGTCTCCGGGGGGAGTAATTCACCCCTCCACTTT. This codes for CASSFVSGGSNSPLHF.

The count of this clone is one. The rearrangement joins TRBV5-1 to TRBJ2-3; TRBD2 matches at 13 bases. V lost 1 base and J lost 5; bases outside the gene matches: 7. Germline-derived CDR1 and CDR2 are SGHRS and YFSETQ. This CDR3 comprises 17 residues. CDR3 bases: TGCGCCAGCAGCTTGACTAGCGGGGGGGCCAAGGTAGATACGCAGTATTTT. Protein: CASSLTSGGAKVDTQYF.

The chain couples TRBV3-1 (or the pseudogene TRBV3-2) to TRBJ2-2; TRBD2 is a possible D gene (5 bases). Germline V gene sequence: CDR1 LGHDT, CDR2 YNNKEL (reference sequence). The CDR3 spans 16 residues. Trimming removed 7 bases from V and 4 bases from J, with 19 bases in between. The CDR3: CASTRRSGDRTGELFF. The CDR3 region has the DNA TGTGCCAGCACCAGAAGGAGCGGAGACCGCACCGGGGAGCTGTTTTTT.

This clone was seen once. The CDR3 nucleotides read TGCAGCGTGAAAAAGGACAGTTTGAACACCGGGGAGCTGTTTTTT. Translating gives CSVKKDSLNTGELFF. This chain links TRBV29-1 with TRBJ2-2, with TRBD1 as a possible D gene (6 bases). There are 15 residues in the CDR3. The V gene's germline CDR1 is SQVTM and CDR2 ANQGSEA. Trimming cost V 6 bases and J 1 base, with 15 bases left between them.

This clone was recorded once. This chain links TRBV5-4 with TRBJ1-4; the D is unclear. CDR1 and CDR2 (germline): SGHNT, YYREEE (reference sequence). V was trimmed by 1 base and J by 0 bases, leaving 7 bases between them. The length of the CDR3 is 15 residues. The CDR3 sequence is CASSLKSATNEKLFF. CDR3 coding DNA: TGTGCCAGCAGCTTGAAATCCGCAACTAATGAAAAACTGTTTTTT.

The chain couples TRBV5-1 to TRBJ1-2, with 7 bases matching TRBD1. Germline CDR1 SGHRS, CDR2 YFSETQ. V lost 0 bases and J lost 0; bases outside the gene matches: 5. CDR3 length: 16 amino acids. CDR3 protein: CASSLAGTETNYGYTF. CDR3 DNA: TGCGCCAGCAGCTTGGCCGGGACAGAGACTAACTATGGCTACACCTTC.

The J gene is TRBJ1-1, the V gene TRBV27; TRBD1 is a possible D gene (5 bases). Trimming left V 0 bases short and J 5 bases short, with 16 bases between. Germline lookup yields CDR1 MNHEY and CDR2 SMNVEV (reference sequence). The CDR3 is made up of 16 amino acids. The CDR3 DNA sequence: TGTGCCAGCAGTTTATCGCCGGGGGTAGGGAAAACTGAAGCTTTCTTT. Translation: CASSLSPGVGKTEAFF.

This chain links TRBV19 with TRBJ1-1; 9 nucleotides align to TRBD1. Germline trimming cut 7 bases from V and 5 bases from J; bases unmatched to any gene: 8. From germline, CDR1 is LNHDA and CDR2 SQIVND (reference sequence). The CDR3 has 14 residues. In nucleotides, the CDR3 is TGTGCCAGTACCCAAAGACAGGGGGGGACTGAAGCTTTCTTT. Translation: CASTQRQGGTEAFF.

This chain joins TRBV3-1 (or the pseudogene TRBV3-2) and TRBJ1-1; 7 nucleotides line up with TRBD1. Germline values: CDR1 LGHDT, CDR2 YNNKEL (reference sequence). Trimming took 1 base from V and 4 from J; bases not matched to a gene: 6. The CDR3 is 15 amino acids. The CDR3 loop reads CASSQGGQRGTEAFF. CDR3 sequence (DNA): TGTGCCAGCAGCCAAGGGGGACAGCGAGGCACTGAAGCTTTCTTT.

V is TRBV9 and J is TRBJ1-2; 9 bases align to TRBD1. Unmatched junction bases numbered 4, after V lost 3 bases and J lost 1 base. The CDR3 contains 15 residues. In germline, CDR1 is SGDLS, CDR2 YYNGEE. The CDR3 protein is CASSEPGQGNYGYTF. The CDR3 DNA follows: TGTGCCAGCAGCGAGCCGGGACAGGGTAACTATGGCTACACCTTC.